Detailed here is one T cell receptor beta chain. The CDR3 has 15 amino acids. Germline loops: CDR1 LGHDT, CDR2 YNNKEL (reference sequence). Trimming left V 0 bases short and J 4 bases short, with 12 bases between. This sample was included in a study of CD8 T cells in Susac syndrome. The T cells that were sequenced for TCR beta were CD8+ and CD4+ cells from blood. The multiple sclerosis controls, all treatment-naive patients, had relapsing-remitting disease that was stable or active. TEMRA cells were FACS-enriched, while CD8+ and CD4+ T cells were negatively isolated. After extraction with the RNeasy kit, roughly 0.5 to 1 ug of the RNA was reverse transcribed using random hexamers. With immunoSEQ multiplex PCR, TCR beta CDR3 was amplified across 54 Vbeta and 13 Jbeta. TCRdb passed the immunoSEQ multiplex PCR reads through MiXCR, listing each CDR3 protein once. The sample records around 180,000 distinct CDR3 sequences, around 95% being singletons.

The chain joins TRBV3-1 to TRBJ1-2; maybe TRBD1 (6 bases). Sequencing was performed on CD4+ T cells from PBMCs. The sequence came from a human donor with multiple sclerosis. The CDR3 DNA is TGTGCCAGCAGCCAAGAAATTGGACAGAGCTATGGCTACACCTTC. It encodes CASSQEIGQSYGYTF.